This T cell receptor beta chain came from a study of blood T cell repertoires in COVID-19. Study as a whole: Samples came from the United States, Italy and Spain, spanning acute and convalescent COVID-19. The analysed material was cDNA or gDNA that came from T cells, B-cell-depleted T cells, or PBMCs.

Per the study methods: Scientists estimated how many nucleated cells there were by amplifying reference gene primers. Profiling relied on immunoSEQ multiplex PCR, and the TCRdb table lists in-frame clones only, not all of them. The V and J calls and clone size come from that table; D and trimming were worked out from the DNA. Here the sample spans roughly 77,000 clones, under 85% being singletons. Seattle enrolled patients during active infection and tracked them longitudinally. Germline V gene data show CDR1 as MNHEY and CDR2 as SMNVEV (reference sequence). This CDR3 contains 13 residues. Trimming took 3 bases from V and 9 from J, leaving 14 bases between them.

The sequencing input was peripheral blood. The source is a man aged 55-75 years with COVID-19, enrolled during active disease. This chain links TRBV27 with TRBJ1-1; no reliable D call. Written as DNA, the CDR3 is TGTGCCAGCAGTTTTCTTGAGTCGCCTAAAGCTTTCTTT. Translating it yields CASSFLESPKAFF.